Listed below are T cell receptor beta chains from one sample, sequenced in a study of T cell repertoires in cytomegalovirus infection. TCRdb reprocessed the reads via MiXCR and lists one record per CDR3 protein. Of more than 300,000 distinct CDR3 sequences in the sample, about 35% are singletons; the top ten hold roughly 13%. These TCRs are of unknown antigen specificity. The sample here was cultured PBMCs, taken from culture after CMV antigen stimulation. The receptors stem from a human donor in good health (CMV status not recorded). Some clones in this sample may be carry-over from other donors' samples. Each CDR3 is given with its conserved first and last residue. A D gene is named only where the DNA matches it firmly. Expanded clones are given a class, and other clones once, few, many or no size at all.

D gene,clone size,J gene,V gene,CDR3 protein,CDR3 DNA
.,few,TRBJ1-4,TRBV4-3,CASSQDGVQNRNEKLFF,TGCGCCAGCAGCCAAGATGGAGTCCAGAATAGAAATGAAAAACTGTTTTTT
TRBD2,few,TRBJ2-3,TRBV7-6,CASINLDSGRRGTQYF,TGTGCCAGCATCAATCTCGATAGCGGGAGGCGTGGTACGCAGTATTTT
.,few,TRBJ2-5,TRBV28,CASSLSGDPQYF,TGTGCCAGCAGCCTGAGTGGGGACCCCCAGTACTTC
.,many,TRBJ1-3,TRBV7-2,CASSTQGAGNTIYF,TGTGCCAGCAGCACACAGGGCGCTGGAAACACCATATATTTT
TRBD2,many,TRBJ2-3,TRBV7-2,CASSSPPGTSGVQGADTQYF,TGTGCCAGCAGCTCCCCCCCCGGGACTAGCGGGGTCCAGGGGGCAGATACGCAGTATTTT
.,once,TRBJ1-2,TRBV4-3,CASSQESLHAAKGGYGYTF,TGCGCCAGCAGCCAAGAATCACTCCACGCCGCCAAGGGGGGCTATGGCTACACCTTC
.,few,TRBJ2-1,TRBV6-2/TRBV6-3,CASQFPGEQFF,TGTGCCAGCCAATTCCCGGGGGAGCAGTTCTTC
.,.,TRBJ1-2,TRBV7-9,CASSPLDRIYGYTF,TGTGCCAGCAGCCCTCTAGACAGGATCTATGGCTACACCTTC
TRBD1,.,TRBJ2-7,TRBV2,CASSEDRARRKQYF,TGTGCCAGCAGTGAGGACAGGGCCCGTAGAAAGCAGTACTTC
TRBD1,.,TRBJ1-2,TRBV7-9,CASSFGQGNGYTF,TGTGCCAGCAGCTTCGGACAGGGAAATGGCTACACCTTC
TRBD1,.,TRBJ2-4,TRBV20-1,CSVILRGQGPLAKNIQYF,TGCAGTGTCATACTCCGGGGACAGGGGCCCCTAGCCAAAAACATTCAGTACTTC